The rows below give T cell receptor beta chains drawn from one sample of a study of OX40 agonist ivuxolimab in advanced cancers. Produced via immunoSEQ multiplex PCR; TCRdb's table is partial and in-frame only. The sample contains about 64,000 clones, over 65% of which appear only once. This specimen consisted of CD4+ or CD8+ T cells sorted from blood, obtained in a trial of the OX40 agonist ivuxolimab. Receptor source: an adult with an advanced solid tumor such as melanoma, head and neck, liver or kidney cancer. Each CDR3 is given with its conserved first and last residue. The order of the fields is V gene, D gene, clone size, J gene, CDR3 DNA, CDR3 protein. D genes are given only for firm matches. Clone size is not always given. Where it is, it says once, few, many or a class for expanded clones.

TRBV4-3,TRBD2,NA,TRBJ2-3,TGCGCCAGCAGCCAAAGCGGGGATCCCACAGATACGCAGTATTTT,CASSQSGDPTDTQYF
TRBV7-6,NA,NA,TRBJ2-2,TGTGCCAGCAGCTTAGTTGGGGTCCAGACCGGGGAGCTGTTTTTT,CASSLVGVQTGELFF
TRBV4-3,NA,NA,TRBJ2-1,TGCGCCAGCAGCCAAGATAGGGGGGTGGGCTTCGGGAATGAGCAGTTCTTC,CASSQDRGVGFGNEQFF
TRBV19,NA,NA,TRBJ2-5,TGTGCCAGTAGTATACAGGGCGGGGAGACCCAGTACTTC,CASSIQGGETQYF
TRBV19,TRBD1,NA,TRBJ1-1,TGTGCCAGTAGGGGGGGGACAGGGAGGAACACTGAAGCTTTCTTT,CASRGGTGRNTEAFF
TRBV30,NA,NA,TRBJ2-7,TGTGCCTGGAGTCCCCTTTCGCTTCCCTACGAGCAGTACTTC,CAWSPLSLPYEQYF
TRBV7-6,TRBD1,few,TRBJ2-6,TGTGCCAGCAGCGTACAGGGGTTCGGTTCTGGGGCCAACGTCCTGACTTTC,CASSVQGFGSGANVLTF
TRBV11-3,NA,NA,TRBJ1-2,TGTGCCAGCAGCTCCCTGGAGGGGCCGGGGGGTGGCTACACCTTC,CASSSLEGPGGGYTF
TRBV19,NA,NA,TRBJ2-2,TGTGCCAGTAGTATGGCCCTACCGGGACGTCCTGGGGCGGGGGAGCTGTTTTTT,CASSMALPGRPGAGELFF
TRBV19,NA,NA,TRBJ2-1,TGTGCCAGTAGTATACAGGGCAGCTCCTACAATGAGCAGTTCTTC,CASSIQGSSYNEQFF
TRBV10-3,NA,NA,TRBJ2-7,TGTGCCAATCGGGAGACAGGCGTAGGGAGCGAGCAGTACTTC,CANRETGVGSEQYF
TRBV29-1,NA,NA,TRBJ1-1,TGCAGCGTTGAAAGCTGGGGCAGGAACACTGAAGCTTTCTTT,CSVESWGRNTEAFF
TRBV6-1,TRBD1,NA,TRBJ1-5,TGTGCCAGCAGGATTACAGGGGCCCGCAATCAGCCCCAGCATTTT,CASRITGARNQPQHF
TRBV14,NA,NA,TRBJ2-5,TGTGCCAGCAGCCAACGTCTAGCGACGGAGACCCAGTACTTC,CASSQRLATETQYF
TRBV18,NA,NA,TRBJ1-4,TGTGCCAGCTCACCGGTGGCAGTTTCTACAACTAATGAAAAACTGTTTTTT,CASSPVAVSTTNEKLFF
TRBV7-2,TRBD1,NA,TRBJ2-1,TGTGCCAGCAGCTTTCTGCCGGGACAGGGTTACGAGCAGTTCTTC,CASSFLPGQGYEQFF
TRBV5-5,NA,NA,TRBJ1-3,TGTGCCAGCAGCTTTAGGGCTGCTGGAAACACCATATATTTT,CASSFRAAGNTIYF
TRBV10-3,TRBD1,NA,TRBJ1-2,TGTGCCATCAGTGCTCGACAGGGCGGAGATGGCTACACCTTC,CAISARQGGDGYTF
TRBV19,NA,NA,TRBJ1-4,TGTGCCAGTAGGGTCACTTCAACTAATGAAAAACTGTTTTTT,CASRVTSTNEKLFF
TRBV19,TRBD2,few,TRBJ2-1,TGTGCCAGTAGTATAAGGACTAGCGGGAGTGAGCAGTTCTTC,CASSIRTSGSEQFF
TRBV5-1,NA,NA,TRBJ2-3,TGCGCCAGCAGTCTATCACGTTTGCCAGATACGCAGTATTTT,CASSLSRLPDTQYF
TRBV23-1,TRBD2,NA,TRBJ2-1,TGCGCCAGCAGTCAATCAGGCGCAGGGGCGAAGGGACTAGCGGGAGTCTGTCGGCGAAATGAGCAGTTCTTC,CASSQSGAGAKGLAGVCRRNEQFF
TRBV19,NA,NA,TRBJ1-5,TGTGCCAGTAGTAACACAGGGTCCAAGAATCAGCCCCAGCATTTT,CASSNTGSKNQPQHF
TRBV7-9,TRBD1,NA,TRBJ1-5,TGTGCCAGCAGCTCGGGACAGCCTGGGCACAATCAGCCCCAGCATTTT,CASSSGQPGHNQPQHF
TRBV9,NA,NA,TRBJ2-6,TGTGCCAGCAGCGTAGAGGTACGAGCTGCTGGGGCCAACGTCCTGACTTTC,CASSVEVRAAGANVLTF
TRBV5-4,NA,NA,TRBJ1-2,TGTGCCAGCAGCTCCCCGACGGACGGAGCCTATGGCTACACCTTC,CASSSPTDGAYGYTF